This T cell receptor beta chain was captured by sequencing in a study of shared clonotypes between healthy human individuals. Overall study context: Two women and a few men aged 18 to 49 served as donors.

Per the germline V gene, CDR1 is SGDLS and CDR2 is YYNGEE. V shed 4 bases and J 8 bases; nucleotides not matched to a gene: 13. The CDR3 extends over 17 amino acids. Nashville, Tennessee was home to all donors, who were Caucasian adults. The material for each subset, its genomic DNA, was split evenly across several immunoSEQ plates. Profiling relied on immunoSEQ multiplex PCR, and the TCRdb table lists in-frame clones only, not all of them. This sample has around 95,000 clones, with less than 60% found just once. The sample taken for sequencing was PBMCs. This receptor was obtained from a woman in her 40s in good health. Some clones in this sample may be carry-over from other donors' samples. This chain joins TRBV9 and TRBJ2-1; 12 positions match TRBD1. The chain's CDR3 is CASSQVPPGQGAYEQFF. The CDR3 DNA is TGTGCCAGCAGCCAAGTACCTCCGGGACAGGGGGCCTATGAGCAGTTCTTC. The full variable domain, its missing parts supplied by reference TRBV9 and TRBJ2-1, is DSGVTQTPKHLITATGQRVTLRCSPRSGDLSVYWYQQSLDQGLQFLIQYYNGEERAKGNILERFSAQQFPDLHSELNLSSLELGDSALYFCASSQVPPGQGAYEQFFGPGTRLTVL.